This TCR beta chain was recorded in a study of blood T cell repertoires in COVID-19. Assay: immunoSEQ multiplex PCR; the TCRdb copy retains only in-frame clones and omits some. The table includes approximately 70,000 clones, about 90% detected once. Germline V gives CDR1 SGDLS, CDR2 YYNGEE. J was trimmed by 6 bases and V by 5 bases; bases with no gene match: 7. The CDR3 spans 14 residues. This sequence was found in a human donor in a cohort sampled during active COVID-19. The chain is built from TRBV9 and TRBJ2-7; 11 bases fit TRBD2. The sequenced sample consisted of peripheral blood. This CDR3 reads CASSLSGGASEQYF. The DNA of the CDR3 is TGTGCCAGCAGTCTTAGCGGGGGGGCGAGCGAGCAGTACTTC.